The present entry profiles one T cell receptor (beta chain) with its context. This CDR3 has 17 amino acids. Germline CDR1 reads SQVTM; CDR2 reads ANQGSEA. The sample is drawn from a study of CXCR3-negative and CXCR3-positive naive CD8 T cells. In preparing the TRB cDNA libraries, 5' RACE with UMI labels was used. After re-calling the 5' RACE reads, TCRdb lists one entry per CDR3 protein, DNA absent. The sample totals fewer than 80,000 distinct CDR3 sequences. The sequence derives from a human donor in good health. Some clones in this sample may be carry-over from other donors' samples. The rearrangement uses TRBV29-1 and TRBJ2-3; the D call of TRBD1 rests on TCRdb alone, since no DNA is present to check it. Sequenced sample: naive CXCR3- CD8+ T cells from blood. Indicated subset: CD45RO-CCR7+CD27+CD95- naive CD8+ T cells lacking CXCR3 (TNR3-). CDR3 region: CSVEAGWDRGSTDTQYF.